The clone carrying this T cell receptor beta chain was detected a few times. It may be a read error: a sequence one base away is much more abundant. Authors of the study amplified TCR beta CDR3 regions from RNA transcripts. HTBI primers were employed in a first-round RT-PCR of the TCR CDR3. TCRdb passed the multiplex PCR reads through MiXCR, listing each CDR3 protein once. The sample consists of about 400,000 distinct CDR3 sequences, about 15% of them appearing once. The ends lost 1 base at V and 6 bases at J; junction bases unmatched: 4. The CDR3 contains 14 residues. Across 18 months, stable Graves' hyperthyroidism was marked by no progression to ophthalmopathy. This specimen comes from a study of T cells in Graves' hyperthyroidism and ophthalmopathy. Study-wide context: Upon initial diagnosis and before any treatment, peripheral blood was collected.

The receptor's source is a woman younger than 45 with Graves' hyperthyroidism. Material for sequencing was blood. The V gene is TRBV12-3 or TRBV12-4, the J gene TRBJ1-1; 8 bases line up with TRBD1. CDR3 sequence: CASSLGLTGAEAFF. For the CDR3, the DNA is TGTGCCAGCAGTTTAGGATTGACAGGGGCTGAAGCTTTCTTT.